The 32 T cell receptor beta chains in this list originate from one sample, sequenced in a study of chemoradiotherapy in HPV16-positive cancers. Assay used: immunoSEQ multiplex PCR; TCRdb lists only in-frame clones, some missing. The table lists 35,000 to 45,000 clones, roughly 77% of them singletons, with more than 5% in the top ten. This sample comprised blood, obtained from a patient who underwent chemoradiotherapy. These receptor sequences come from a human donor with HPV-associated anogenital cancer.

The chain joins TRBV19 to TRBJ2-1; 10 bases align to TRBD2. Germline assignment: CDR1 LNHDA and CDR2 SQIVND (reference sequence). J was trimmed by 3 bases and V by 4 bases; bases with no gene match: 3. The CDR3 covers 15 residues. This CDR3 is CASSTLAGVYNEQFF. The DNA of the CDR3 is TGTGCCAGTAGTACGCTAGCGGGGGTCTACAATGAGCAGTTCTTC.

The chain carries TRBV14 and TRBJ1-2; D is perhaps TRBD1 (6 bases). V lost 3 bases and J 8 bases, leaving 16 bases between the germline ends. CDR3 length: 14 amino acids. Looked up from germline, CDR1 is SGHDN and CDR2 is FVKESK. CDR3 sequence (DNA): TGTGCCAGCAGCCATGACTTGGACAGCGGCGGCTACACCTTC. It translates to CASSHDLDSGGYTF.

This clone was detected once. The J gene is TRBJ2-7, the V gene TRBV18; D remains unclear. Trimming left V 2 bases short and J 3 bases short, with 11 bases between. This CDR3 comprises 14 residues. Per the germline V gene, CDR1 is KGHSH and CDR2 is LQKENI. The CDR3 nucleotides read TGTGCCAGCTCACCAGAATACGGTATCTACGAGCAGTACTTC. Its protein is CASSPEYGIYEQYF.

The CDR3 nucleotides are TGTGCCAGCAGCTTGGGACTTTCTAACACCATATATTTT. The encoded protein is CASSLGLSNTIYF. This chain links TRBV11-2 with TRBJ1-3, with a tentative D call TRBD1 (5 bases). The CDR3 covers 13 residues. The V and J ends lost 3 bases and 7 bases respectively, with 10 bases between them. CDR1 and CDR2 from the germline V gene are SGHAT and FQNNGV.

The rearrangement uses TRBV7-9 and TRBJ1-2; D gene unclear. V was trimmed by 4 bases and J by 0 bases, leaving 21 bases between them. The CDR3 extends over 18 amino acids. Per the germline V gene, CDR1 is SEHNR and CDR2 is FQNEAQ (reference sequence). The CDR3 DNA reads as TGTGCCAGCAGCTCATCCAGGACTCAGGTACTAGCTAACTATGGCTACACCTTC. This gives the protein CASSSSRTQVLANYGYTF. Full variable domain (rest looked up from reference TRBV7-9 and TRBJ1-2): DTGVSQNPRHKITKRGQNVTFRCDPISEHNRLYWYRQTLGQGPEFLTYFQNEAQLEKSRLLSDRFSAERPKGSFSTLEIQRTEQGDSAMYLCASSSSRTQVLANYGYTFGSGTRLTVV.

The rearrangement uses TRBV5-1 and TRBJ2-4; D is undetermined. There are 15 residues in the CDR3. V was clipped by 2 bases and J by 1 base, with 10 bases between them. Looked up from germline, CDR1 is SGHRS and CDR2 is YFSETQ. The CDR3 coding sequence is TGCGCCAGCAGCTTTCTAGTCGGGGCCAAAAACATTCAGTACTTC. This codes for CASSFLVGAKNIQYF.

The chain combines TRBV10-3 with TRBJ2-1; D unresolved. V lost 2 bases and J lost 6, with 11 bases in between. Germline assignment: CDR1 ENHRY and CDR2 SYGVKD. CDR3 length: 14 residues. DNA of the CDR3: TGTGCCATCAGTGAGCCCGGTCACCCCAATGAGCAGTTCTTC. Amino acids: CAISEPGHPNEQFF.

The J gene is TRBJ1-2, the V gene TRBV5-4, with 7 bases lining up with TRBD1. The CDR3 totals 13 residues. V lost 0 bases and J lost 8; bases outside the gene matches: 4. CDR1 and CDR2 (germline): SGHNT, YYREEE (reference sequence). As DNA, the CDR3 is TGTGCCAGCAGCTTGGACAGGGGAACGGGCTACACCTTC. The encoded protein is CASSLDRGTGYTF.

V gene TRBV29-1 combines with J gene TRBJ2-7; TRBD2 aligns across 11 bases. In germline, CDR1 is SQVTM, CDR2 ANQGSEA. The CDR3 totals 14 residues. V trimming: 6 bases; J trimming: 3 bases; junction bases outside the gene matches: 7. The CDR3 reads CSVMGLADDYEQYF. CDR3 sequence (DNA): TGCAGCGTGATGGGACTAGCGGATGACTACGAGCAGTACTTC.

This sequence joins TRBV5-1 and TRBJ2-3; 9 positions agree with TRBD2. The CDR3 consists of 16 residues. Germline values: CDR1 SGHRS, CDR2 YFSETQ. With 4 bases clipped from V and 4 bases from J, the junction kept 10 bases outside the gene matches. DNA for the CDR3: TGCGCCAGCAGCACGAGCCTGACTAGCGGTCCAGATACGCAGTATTTT. Translated, it gives CASSTSLTSGPDTQYF.

There are a few counts of this clone. The gene calls are TRBV7-2 and TRBJ2-2; D not resolved. Trimming removed 5 bases from V and 4 bases from J, with 8 bases in between. Germline lookup yields CDR1 SGHTA and CDR2 FQGNSA. CDR3 length: 13 residues. CDR3 region: CASSMLPTGELFF. The CDR3 DNA follows: TGTGCCAGCAGCATGCTCCCCACCGGGGAGCTGTTTTTT.

This chain connects TRBV6-6 to TRBJ2-7; D may be TRBD1 (5 bases). Germline V gives CDR1 MNHNY, CDR2 SVGAGI (reference sequence). Between the trimmed V and J ends, which lost 1 base and 5 bases, there was a span of 12 bases. The CDR3 is 14 amino acids. CDR3 sequence (DNA): TGTGCCAGCAGTTACTACAGGCCCGGGCACGAGCAGTACTTC. Translation gives CASSYYRPGHEQYF.

This clone was observed a handful of times. The CDR3 nucleotides read TGTGCCAGCAGCTTGGGGACACAGGCCAATCAGCCCCAGCATTTT. Encoded protein: CASSLGTQANQPQHF. The V and J genes are TRBV5-8 and TRBJ1-5; D may be TRBD1 (5 bases). Germline V gene sequence: CDR1 SGHTS, CDR2 YDEGEE. Trimming shortened V by 0 bases and J by 3 bases, and 10 bases separated the two germline ends. The CDR3 covers 15 residues. Looking up the rest from reference TRBV5-8 and TRBJ1-5 gives the full variable domain: EAGVTQSPTHLIKTRGQQATLRCSPISGHTSVYWYQQALGLGLQFLLWYDEGEERNRGNFPPRFSGRQFPNYSSELNVNALELEDSALYLCASSLGTQANQPQHFGDGTRLSIL.

This rearrangement joins TRBV30 to TRBJ1-5, with D maybe TRBD1 (6 bases). Deletions cut 3 bases from V and 7 bases from J, with 16 bases between. From germline, CDR1 is GTSNPN and CDR2 SVGIG (reference sequence). The CDR3 contains 14 residues. CDR3: CAWSLRGGGQPQHF. Here the CDR3 DNA reads TGTGCCTGGAGCCTGAGGGGGGGTGGGCAGCCCCAGCATTTT.

The rearrangement links TRBV7-2 to TRBJ2-2; D is undetermined. CDR3 length equals 14 residues. Germline CDR1 SGHTA, CDR2 FQGNSA. Trimming stripped 5 bases from V and 1 base from J, with 8 bases between. DNA of the CDR3: TGTGCCAGCAGCCCGATACGGAACACCGGGGAGCTGTTTTTT. Encoded protein: CASSPIRNTGELFF.

The J gene is TRBJ1-1, the V gene TRBV9; D not certain. CDR3 length: 15 amino acids. Between the trimmed V and J ends, which lost 0 bases and 8 bases, there was a span of 17 bases. Germline CDR1 SGDLS, CDR2 YYNGEE. CDR3: CASSVEGLKESEAFF. The CDR3 DNA follows: TGTGCCAGCAGCGTAGAAGGTTTGAAGGAGTCCGAAGCTTTCTTT.

This chain joins TRBV7-9 and TRBJ2-3; weak D call: TRBD2 (6 bases). The CDR3 contains 16 residues. The germline V gene has CDR1 SEHNR and CDR2 FQNEAQ (reference sequence). The germline V and J ends were trimmed by 1 base and 2 bases, with 13 bases remaining between them. This chain's CDR3 is CASSLDRLGDTDTQYF. CDR3 DNA: TGTGCCAGCAGCTTAGACCGACTAGGTGACACAGATACGCAGTATTTT.

This chain connects TRBV15 to TRBJ2-3; a weak D match, TRBD2 (5 bases). Per the germline V gene, CDR1 is LNHNV and CDR2 is YYDKDF (reference sequence). CDR3 length: 13 residues. Trimming stripped 1 base from V and 7 bases from J, with 9 bases between. CDR3 sequence reads: CATSRARANTQYF. CDR3 bases: TGTGCCACCAGCAGAGCGAGGGCTAATACGCAGTATTTT.

The chain joins TRBV9 to TRBJ2-6; the D is unclear. The CDR3 covers 13 residues. V was pared by 6 bases and J by 0 bases, with 4 bases between. In germline, CDR1 is SGDLS, CDR2 YYNGEE. The CDR3 DNA reads as TGTGCCAGCAAGAGCTCTGGGGCCAACGTCCTGACTTTC. This gives the protein CASKSSGANVLTF. Full variable domain (outside the CDR3, taken from reference TRBV9 and TRBJ2-6): DSGVTQTPKHLITATGQRVTLRCSPRSGDLSVYWYQQSLDQGLQFLIQYYNGEERAKGNILERFSAQQFPDLHSELNLSSLELGDSALYFCASKSSGANVLTFGAGSRLTVL.

J is TRBJ1-5 and V is TRBV21-1; TRBD1, the table's D call, lacks a check against the DNA. TRBV21-1 is a recognized pseudogene. CDR3 length equals 19 residues. DNA for the CDR3: TGTGCCAGCAGCTTCCAGGACAGGGCCAGGGGAGAGAGCAATCAGCCCCAGCATTTT. This sequence encodes CASSFQDRARGESNQPQHF.

This clone appeared a single time. This chain uses TRBV7-6 with TRBJ2-2, with no clear D. Trimming shortened V by 3 bases and J by 5 bases, and 13 bases separated the two germline ends. The CDR3 extends over 15 amino acids. Per germline, CDR1 SGHVS and CDR2 FNYEAQ. The CDR3 is CASSLRPGYTGELFF. The CDR3 DNA reads as TGTGCCAGCAGCTTGAGGCCCGGGTATACCGGGGAGCTGTTTTTT. The variable domain in full, with the rest retrieved from reference TRBV7-6 and TRBJ2-2, is GAGVSQSPRYKVTKRGQDVALRCDPISGHVSLYWYRQALGQGPEFLTYFNYEAQQDKSGLPNDRFSAERPEGSISTLTIQRTEQRDSAMYRCASSLRPGYTGELFFGEGSRLTVL.

This clone was counted between two and nine times. The rearrangement links TRBV4-1 to TRBJ2-7; maybe TRBD1 (6 bases). From germline, CDR1 is MGHRA and CDR2 YSYEKL. V was shortened by 6 bases and J by 4 bases, with 13 bases between the two germline ends. The CDR3 is 13 amino acids. The CDR3 is CASRKEQGYEQYF. The CDR3 region has the DNA TGCGCCAGCAGAAAAGAACAGGGTTACGAGCAGTACTTC.

The chain has TRBV5-1 and TRBJ1-2; TRBD1 aligns across 9 bases. The CDR3 loop spans 14 amino acids. Germline CDR1 SGHRS, CDR2 YFSETQ. With 3 bases clipped from V and 8 bases from J, the junction kept 8 bases outside the gene matches. CDR3 sequence (DNA): TGCGCCAGCAGCTCGGGGGGACAGGGCGAGGGCTACACCTTC. This sequence encodes CASSSGGQGEGYTF.

The V gene is TRBV9, the J gene TRBJ2-1; 7 nucleotides line up with TRBD1. The CDR3 is 16 residues long. CDR1 is SGDLS and CDR2 is YYNGEE in the germline V gene. J lost 5 bases, V lost 0 bases, and 8 bases had no gene match. CDR3 loop: CASSVALATGNNEQFF. DNA of the CDR3: TGTGCCAGCAGCGTAGCTCTGGCGACAGGGAACAATGAGCAGTTCTTC.

This clone was seen a handful of times. In DNA, the CDR3 is TGTGCCAGCAGCGGGGGGGCGGTGCCTTGGGGCTACACCTTC. It specifies CASSGGAVPWGYTF. J is TRBJ1-2 and V is TRBV25-1; D possibly corresponds to TRBD1 (6 bases). The germline V gene has CDR1 MGHDK and CDR2 SYGVNS. Trimming removed 6 bases from V and 8 bases from J, with 19 bases in between. The CDR3 contains 14 residues.

This CDR3 reads CASSPTGRDSEAFF. The CDR3 DNA reads TGTGCCAGCAGTCCGACAGGGAGGGACTCTGAAGCTTTCTTT. The chain joins TRBV25-1 to TRBJ1-1; the match to TRBD1 covers 7 bases. V was pared by 5 bases and J by 6 bases, with 9 bases of the junction left unmatched. The CDR3 has 14 amino acids. Per germline, CDR1 MGHDK and CDR2 SYGVNS. The full variable domain, its missing parts supplied by reference TRBV25-1 and TRBJ1-1, is EADIYQTPRYLVIGTGKKITLECSQTMGHDKMYWYQQDPGMELHLIHYSYGVNSTEKGDLSSESTVSRIRTEHFPLTLESARPSHTSQYLCASSPTGRDSEAFFGQGTRLTVV.

In this sample, this clone turned up a few times. The chain employs TRBV11-2 and TRBJ2-4; 9 nucleotides agree with TRBD2. The CDR3 is 15 amino acids. Looked up from germline, CDR1 is SGHAT and CDR2 is FQNNGV. V lost 3 bases and J lost 8; bases outside the gene matches: 8. The DNA for the CDR3 is TGTGCCAGCAGCTTTGGCGGGGGGGCCCGTGACATTCAGTACTTC. Its protein is CASSFGGGARDIQYF. Full variable domain (remainder filled in from reference TRBV11-2 and TRBJ2-4): EAGVAQSPRYKIIEKRQSVAFWCNPISGHATLYWYQQILGQGPKLLIQFQNNGVVDDSQLPKDRFSAERLKGVDSTLKIQPAKLEDSAVYLCASSFGGGARDIQYFGAGTRLSVL.

This clone was seen once. The V gene is TRBV7-6, the J gene TRBJ2-1; no clear D. This CDR3 comprises 13 residues. V shed 0 bases and J shed 10 bases, with 10 bases lying between them. Germline CDR1 SGHVS, CDR2 FNYEAQ. This CDR3 is CASSLAQEQEQFF. Written as DNA, the CDR3 is TGTGCCAGCAGCTTAGCGCAGGAACAGGAGCAGTTCTTC.

V and J are TRBV7-2 and TRBJ2-7, with 8 bases that match TRBD1. Germline V gene lookup returns CDR1 SGHTA and CDR2 FQGNSA. This CDR3 has 14 amino acids. V lost 2 bases, J lost 12 bases, and 12 bases stayed unmatched. This CDR3 reads CASSLSGTGRHGYF. The CDR3 bases are TGTGCCAGCAGCTTATCGGGGACAGGACGACATGGGTACTTC. The full variable domain, rest sourced from reference TRBV7-2 and TRBJ2-7, is GAGVSQSPSNKVTEKGKDVELRCDPISGHTALYWYRQSLGQGLEFLIYFQGNSAPDKSGLPSDRFSAERTGGSVSTLTIQRTQQEDSAVYLCASSLSGTGRHGYFGPGTRLTVT.

This sequence joins TRBV6-1 and TRBJ1-2; D perhaps matches TRBD1 (5 bases). Looked up from germline, CDR1 is MNHNS and CDR2 is SASEGT. The ends were cut back, 7 bases at V and 5 bases at J, with 14 bases in the middle. The length of the CDR3 is 13 residues. The CDR3 region is CASTRDLGYGYTF. CDR3 DNA sequence: TGTGCCAGCACAAGGGACCTCGGGTATGGCTACACCTTC.

The V call is TRBV15, the J call TRBJ1-2; no clear D. Germline assignment: CDR1 LNHNV and CDR2 YYDKDF (reference sequence). V shed 0 bases and J shed 2 bases, with 13 bases lying between them. The CDR3 has 16 amino acids. CDR3 DNA sequence: TGTGCCACCAGCAGAGATATCCGGGCCGTGAACTATGGCTACACCTTC. Translated, it gives CATSRDIRAVNYGYTF.

This clone was recorded only once. The chain uses TRBV7-2 and TRBJ2-5; D remains ambiguous. The V end lost 1 base, the J end lost 4 bases, and 4 bases lay between the germline ends. This CDR3 is built from 12 residues. Germline CDR1 and CDR2: SGHTA and FQGNSA. The CDR3 reads CASSLVGETQYF. The CDR3 bases are TGTGCCAGCAGCTTAGTCGGAGAGACCCAGTACTTC. The variable domain in full, with the rest retrieved from reference TRBV7-2 and TRBJ2-5, is GAGVSQSPSNKVTEKGKDVELRCDPISGHTALYWYRQSLGQGLEFLIYFQGNSAPDKSGLPSDRFSAERTGGSVSTLTIQRTQQEDSAVYLCASSLVGETQYFGPGTRLLVL.